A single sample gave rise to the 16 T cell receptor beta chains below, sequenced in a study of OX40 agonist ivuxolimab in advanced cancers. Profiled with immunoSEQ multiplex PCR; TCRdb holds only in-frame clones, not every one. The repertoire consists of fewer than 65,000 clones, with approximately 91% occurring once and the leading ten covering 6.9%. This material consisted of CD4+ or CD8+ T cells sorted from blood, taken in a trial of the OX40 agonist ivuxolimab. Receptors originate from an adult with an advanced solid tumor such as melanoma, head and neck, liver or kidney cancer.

Written as DNA, the CDR3 is TGTGCCAGCAGCCCACAGGGGAATGAGCAGTTCTTC. It encodes CASSPQGNEQFF. The chain employs TRBV7-3 and TRBJ2-1; 7 bases match TRBD1. Germline V gene sequence: CDR1 SGHTA, CDR2 FQGTGA. The V and J ends lost 5 bases and 7 bases, in that order; junction bases with no gene match: 2. The CDR3 spans 12 residues. The whole variable domain, remainder taken from reference TRBV7-3 and TRBJ2-1, is GAGVSQTPSNKVTEKGKYVELRCDPISGHTALYWYRQSLGQGPEFLIYFQGTGAADDSGLPNDRFFAVRPEGSVSTLKIQRTERGDSAVYLCASSPQGNEQFFGPGTRLTVL.

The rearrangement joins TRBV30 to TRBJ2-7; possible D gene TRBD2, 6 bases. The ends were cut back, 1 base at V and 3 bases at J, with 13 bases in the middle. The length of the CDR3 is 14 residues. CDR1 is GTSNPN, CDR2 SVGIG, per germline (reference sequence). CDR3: CAWSDPGTVYEQYF. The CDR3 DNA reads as TGTGCCTGGAGTGACCCCGGGACTGTCTACGAGCAGTACTTC.

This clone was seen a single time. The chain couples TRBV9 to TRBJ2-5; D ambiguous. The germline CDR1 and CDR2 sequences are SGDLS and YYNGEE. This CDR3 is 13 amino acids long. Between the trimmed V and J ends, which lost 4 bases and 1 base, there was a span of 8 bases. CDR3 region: CASSRGVQETQYF. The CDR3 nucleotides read TGTGCCAGCAGCCGAGGAGTCCAAGAGACCCAGTACTTC.

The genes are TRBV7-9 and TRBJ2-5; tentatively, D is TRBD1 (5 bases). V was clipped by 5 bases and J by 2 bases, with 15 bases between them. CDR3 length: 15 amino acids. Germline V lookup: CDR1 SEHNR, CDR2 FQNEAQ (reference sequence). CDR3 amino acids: CASSQGVVEQETQYF. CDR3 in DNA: TGTGCCAGCAGCCAAGGGGTAGTTGAACAAGAGACCCAGTACTTC.

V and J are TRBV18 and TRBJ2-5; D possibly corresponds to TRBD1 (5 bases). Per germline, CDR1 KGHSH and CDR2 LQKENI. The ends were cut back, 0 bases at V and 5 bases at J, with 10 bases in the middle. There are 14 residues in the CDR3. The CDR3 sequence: CASSPPGHRETQYF. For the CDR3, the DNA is TGTGCCAGCTCACCACCCGGACACCGGGAGACCCAGTACTTC.

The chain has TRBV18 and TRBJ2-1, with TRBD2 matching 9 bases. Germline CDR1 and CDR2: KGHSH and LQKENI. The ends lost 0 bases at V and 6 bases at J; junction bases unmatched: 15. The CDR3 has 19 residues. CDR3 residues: CASSPPLGSGRTGFNEQFF. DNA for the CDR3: TGTGCCAGCTCACCACCCTTGGGGAGCGGGAGGACCGGTTTCAATGAGCAGTTCTTC.

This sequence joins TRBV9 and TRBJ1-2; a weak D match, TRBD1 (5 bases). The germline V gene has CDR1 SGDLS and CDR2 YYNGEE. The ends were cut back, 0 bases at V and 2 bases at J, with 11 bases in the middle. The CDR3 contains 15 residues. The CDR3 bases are TGTGCCAGCAGCGTAGCCAGGGCGGGGAACTATGGCTACACCTTC. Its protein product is CASSVARAGNYGYTF.

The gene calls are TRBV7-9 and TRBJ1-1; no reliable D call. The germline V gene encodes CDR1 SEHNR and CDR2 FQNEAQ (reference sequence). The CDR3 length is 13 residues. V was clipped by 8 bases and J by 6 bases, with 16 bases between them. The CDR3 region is CASQLEGMAEAFF. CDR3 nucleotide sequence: TGTGCCAGCCAGCTGGAGGGAATGGCTGAAGCTTTCTTT.

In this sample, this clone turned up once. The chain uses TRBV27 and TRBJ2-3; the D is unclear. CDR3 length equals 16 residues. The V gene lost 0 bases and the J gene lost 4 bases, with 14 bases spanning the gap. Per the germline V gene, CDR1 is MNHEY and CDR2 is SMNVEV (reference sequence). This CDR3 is CASSLSWSLAPDTQYF. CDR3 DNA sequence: TGTGCCAGCAGTTTATCGTGGTCGCTGGCCCCAGATACGCAGTATTTT.

This CDR3 is CASSVTRGYGYTF. Written as DNA, the CDR3 is TGCGCCAGCAGCGTCACGCGGGGGTATGGCTACACCTTC. The rearrangement uses TRBV5-1 and TRBJ1-2; perhaps TRBD1 as D (5 bases). Between the trimmed V and J ends, which lost 4 bases and 5 bases, there was a span of 12 bases. CDR1 SGHRS and CDR2 YFSETQ come from the germline V gene. This CDR3 spans 13 amino acids.

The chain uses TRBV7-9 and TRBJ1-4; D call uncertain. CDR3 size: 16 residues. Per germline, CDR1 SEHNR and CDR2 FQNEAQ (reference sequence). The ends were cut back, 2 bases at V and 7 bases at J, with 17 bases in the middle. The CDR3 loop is CASSLTITRGGEKLFF. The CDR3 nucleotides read TGTGCCAGCAGCTTAACCATAACGAGAGGTGGTGAAAAACTGTTTTTT.

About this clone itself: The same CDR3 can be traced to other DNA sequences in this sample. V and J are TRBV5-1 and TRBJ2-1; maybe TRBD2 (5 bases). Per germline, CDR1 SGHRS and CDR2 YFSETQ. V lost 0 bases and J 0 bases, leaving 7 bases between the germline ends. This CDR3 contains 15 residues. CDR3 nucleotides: TGCGCCAGCAGCTTGGGGAGGAGCTCCTACAATGAGCAGTTCTTC. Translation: CASSLGRSSYNEQFF.

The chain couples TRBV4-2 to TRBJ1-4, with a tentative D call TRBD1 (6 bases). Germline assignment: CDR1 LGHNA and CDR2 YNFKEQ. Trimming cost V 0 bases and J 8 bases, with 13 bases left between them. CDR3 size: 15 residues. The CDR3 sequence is CASSQDRGGREKLFF. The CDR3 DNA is TGTGCCAGCAGCCAAGACCGAGGGGGTCGGGAAAAACTGTTTTTT.

The CDR3 bases are TGTGCCAGCAGCTTACGCCGGGACTCCTCCTACAATGAGCAGTTCTTC. It encodes CASSLRRDSSYNEQFF. The V call is TRBV11-2, the J call TRBJ2-1; D possibly corresponds to TRBD2 (6 bases). CDR3 length equals 16 residues. V lost 2 bases to trimming and J lost 0 bases, with 11 bases between them. The germline V gene has CDR1 SGHAT and CDR2 FQNNGV.

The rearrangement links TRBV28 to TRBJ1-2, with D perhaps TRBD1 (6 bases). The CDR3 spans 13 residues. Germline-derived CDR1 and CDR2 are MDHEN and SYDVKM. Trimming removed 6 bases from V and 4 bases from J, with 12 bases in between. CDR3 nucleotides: TGTGCCAGCAGGCCTCCGGGGGCCTATGGCTACACCTTC. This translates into CASRPPGAYGYTF.

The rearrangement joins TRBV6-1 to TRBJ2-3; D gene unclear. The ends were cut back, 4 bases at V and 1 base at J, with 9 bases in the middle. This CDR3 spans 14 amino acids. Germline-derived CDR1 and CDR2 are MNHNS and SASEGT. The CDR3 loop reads CASSVLSGTDTQYF. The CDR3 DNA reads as TGTGCCAGCAGTGTACTGAGCGGCACAGATACGCAGTATTTT.